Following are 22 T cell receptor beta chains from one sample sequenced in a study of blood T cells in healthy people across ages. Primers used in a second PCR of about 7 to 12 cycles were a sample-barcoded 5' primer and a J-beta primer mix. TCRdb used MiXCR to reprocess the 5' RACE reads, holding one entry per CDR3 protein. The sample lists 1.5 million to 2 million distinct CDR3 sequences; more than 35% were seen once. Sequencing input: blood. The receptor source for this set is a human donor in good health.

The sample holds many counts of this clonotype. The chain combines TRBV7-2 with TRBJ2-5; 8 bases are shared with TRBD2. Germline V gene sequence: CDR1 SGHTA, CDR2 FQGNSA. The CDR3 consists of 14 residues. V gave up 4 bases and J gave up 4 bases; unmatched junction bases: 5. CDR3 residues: CASSSRGGPETQYF. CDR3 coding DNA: TGTGCCAGCAGCTCTCGCGGGGGGCCAGAGACCCAGTACTTC.

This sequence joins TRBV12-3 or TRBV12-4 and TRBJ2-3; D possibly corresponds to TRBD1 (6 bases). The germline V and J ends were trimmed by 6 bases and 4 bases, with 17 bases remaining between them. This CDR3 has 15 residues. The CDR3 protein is CASSIALEGADTQYF. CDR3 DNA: TGTGCCAGCAGCATAGCACTCGAGGGGGCAGATACGCAGTATTTT.

The CDR3 loop is CASRRGPYGYTF. The CDR3 DNA reads as TGTGCCAGCAGGCGGGGTCCCTATGGCTACACCTTC. This chain uses TRBV12-3 or TRBV12-4 with TRBJ1-2; D gene unclear. The CDR3 length is 12 residues. The germline V and J ends were trimmed by 6 bases and 4 bases, with 9 bases remaining between them.

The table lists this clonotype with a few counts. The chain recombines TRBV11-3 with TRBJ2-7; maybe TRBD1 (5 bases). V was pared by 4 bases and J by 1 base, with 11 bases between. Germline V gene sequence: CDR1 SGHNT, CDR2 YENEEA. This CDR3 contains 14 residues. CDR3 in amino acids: CASSYTGRSYEQYF. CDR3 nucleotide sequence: TGTGCCAGCAGCTATACAGGTCGTTCCTACGAGCAGTACTTC.

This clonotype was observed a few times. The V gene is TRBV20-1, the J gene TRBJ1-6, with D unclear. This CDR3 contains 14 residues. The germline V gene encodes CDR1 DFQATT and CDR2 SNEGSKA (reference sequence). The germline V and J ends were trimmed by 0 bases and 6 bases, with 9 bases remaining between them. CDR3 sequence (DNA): TGCAGTGCTAGAGATCTACGGATTAATTCACCCCTCCACTTT. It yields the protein CSARDLRINSPLHF.

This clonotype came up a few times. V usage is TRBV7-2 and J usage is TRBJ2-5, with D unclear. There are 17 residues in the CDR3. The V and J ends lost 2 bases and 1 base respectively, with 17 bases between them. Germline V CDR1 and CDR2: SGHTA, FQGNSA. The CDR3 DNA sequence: TGTGCCAGCAGCTTAACACCAGAGGACCTGCCCCAAGAGACCCAGTACTTC. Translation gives CASSLTPEDLPQETQYF.

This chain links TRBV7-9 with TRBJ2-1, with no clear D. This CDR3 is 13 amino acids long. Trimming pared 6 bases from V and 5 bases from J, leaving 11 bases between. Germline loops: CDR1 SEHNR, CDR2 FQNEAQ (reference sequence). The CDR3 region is CASSRIHDNEQFF. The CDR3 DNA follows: TGTGCCAGCAGTCGGATCCACGACAATGAGCAGTTCTTC.

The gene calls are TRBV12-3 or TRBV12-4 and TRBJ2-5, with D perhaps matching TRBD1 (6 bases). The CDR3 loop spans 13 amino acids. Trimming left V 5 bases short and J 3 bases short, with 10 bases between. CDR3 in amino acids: CASSAQGKETQYF. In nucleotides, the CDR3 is TGTGCCAGCAGTGCCCAGGGGAAAGAGACCCAGTACTTC.

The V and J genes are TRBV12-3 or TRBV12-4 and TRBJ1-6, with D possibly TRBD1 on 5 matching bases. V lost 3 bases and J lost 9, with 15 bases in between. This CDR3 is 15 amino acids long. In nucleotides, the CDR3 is TGTGCCAGCAGTTTTGGGGCAGGTCTAACTTCACCCCTCCACTTT. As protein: CASSFGAGLTSPLHF.

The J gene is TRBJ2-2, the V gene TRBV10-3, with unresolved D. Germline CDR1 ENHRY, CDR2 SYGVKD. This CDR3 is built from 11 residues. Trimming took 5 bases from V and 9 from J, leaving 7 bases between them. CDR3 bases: TGTGCCATCAGTATAAACAGGGAGCTGTTTTTT. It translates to CAISINRELFF.

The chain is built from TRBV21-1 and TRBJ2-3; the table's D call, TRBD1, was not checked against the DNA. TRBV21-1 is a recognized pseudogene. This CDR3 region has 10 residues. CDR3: CGGCTDTQYF. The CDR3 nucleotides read TGTGGGGGGTGCACAGATACGCAGTATTTT.

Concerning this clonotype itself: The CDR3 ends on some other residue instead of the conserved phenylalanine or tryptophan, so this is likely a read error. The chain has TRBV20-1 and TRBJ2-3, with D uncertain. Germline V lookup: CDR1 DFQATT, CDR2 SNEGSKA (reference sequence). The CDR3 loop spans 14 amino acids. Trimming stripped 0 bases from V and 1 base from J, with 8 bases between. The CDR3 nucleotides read TGCAGTGCTAGAGATATTCGAGGCACAGATACGCAGTATTTG. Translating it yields CSARDIRGTDTQYL.

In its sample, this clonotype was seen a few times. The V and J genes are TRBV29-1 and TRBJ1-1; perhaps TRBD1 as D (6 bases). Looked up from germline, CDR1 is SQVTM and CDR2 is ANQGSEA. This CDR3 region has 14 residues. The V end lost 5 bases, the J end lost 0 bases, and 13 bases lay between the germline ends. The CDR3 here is CSVSGDLMNTEAFF. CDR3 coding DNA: TGCAGCGTTTCAGGGGACTTAATGAACACTGAAGCTTTCTTT.

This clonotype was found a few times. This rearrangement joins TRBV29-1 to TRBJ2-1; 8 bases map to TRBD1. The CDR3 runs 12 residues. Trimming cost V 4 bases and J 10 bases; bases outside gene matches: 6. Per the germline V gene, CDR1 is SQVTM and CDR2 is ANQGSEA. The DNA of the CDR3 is TGCAGCGTTGGACAGGGGCAAGGGGAGCAGTTCTTC. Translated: CSVGQGQGEQFF.

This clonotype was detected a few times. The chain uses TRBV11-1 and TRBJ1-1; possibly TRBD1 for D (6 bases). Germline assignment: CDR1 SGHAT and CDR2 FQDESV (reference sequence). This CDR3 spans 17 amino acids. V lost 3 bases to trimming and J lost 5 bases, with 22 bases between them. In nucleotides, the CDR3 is TGTGCCAGCAGCTTCGACTTAACAGGGTTGGAATGGACTGAAGCTTTCTTT. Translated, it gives CASSFDLTGLEWTEAFF.

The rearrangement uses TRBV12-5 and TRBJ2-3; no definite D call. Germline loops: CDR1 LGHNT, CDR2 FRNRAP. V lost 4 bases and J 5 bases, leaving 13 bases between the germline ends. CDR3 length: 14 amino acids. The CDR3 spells CASGSGLGGDTQYF. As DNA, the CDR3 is TGTGCTAGTGGTTCGGGTCTAGGCGGAGATACGCAGTATTTT.

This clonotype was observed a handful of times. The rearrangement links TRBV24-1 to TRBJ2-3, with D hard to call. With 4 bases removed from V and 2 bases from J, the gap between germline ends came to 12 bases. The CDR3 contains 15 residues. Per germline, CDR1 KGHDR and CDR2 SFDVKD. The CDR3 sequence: CATSDPVQFTDTQYF. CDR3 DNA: TGTGCCACCAGTGACCCGGTCCAATTCACAGATACGCAGTATTTT.

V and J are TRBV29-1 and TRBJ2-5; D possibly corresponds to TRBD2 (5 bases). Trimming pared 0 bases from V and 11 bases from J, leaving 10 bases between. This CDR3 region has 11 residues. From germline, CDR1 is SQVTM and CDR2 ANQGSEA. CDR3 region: CSVEDLRGQYF. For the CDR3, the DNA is TGCAGCGTTGAAGATCTACGAGGGCAGTACTTC.

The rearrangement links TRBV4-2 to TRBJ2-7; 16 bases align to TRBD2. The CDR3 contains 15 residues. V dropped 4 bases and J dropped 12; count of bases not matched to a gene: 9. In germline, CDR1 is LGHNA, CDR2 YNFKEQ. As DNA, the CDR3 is TGTGCCAGCAGCCCCCCGGGACTAGCGGGGGGGCAACTGTACTTC. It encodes CASSPPGLAGGQLYF.

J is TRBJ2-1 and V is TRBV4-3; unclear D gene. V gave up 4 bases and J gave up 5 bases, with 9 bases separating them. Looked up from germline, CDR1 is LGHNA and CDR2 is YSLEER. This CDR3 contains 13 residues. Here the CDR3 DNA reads TGCGCCAGCAGCCGGAGCAGTGACAATGAGCAGTTCTTC. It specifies CASSRSSDNEQFF.

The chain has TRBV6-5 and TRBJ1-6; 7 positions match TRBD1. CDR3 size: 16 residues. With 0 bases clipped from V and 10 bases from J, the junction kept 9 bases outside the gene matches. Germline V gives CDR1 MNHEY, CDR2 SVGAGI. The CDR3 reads CASSYSTGLGPSPLHF. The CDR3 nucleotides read TGTGCCAGCAGTTACTCGACAGGGCTGGGACCGTCACCCCTCCACTTT.

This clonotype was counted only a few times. The CDR3 nucleotides read TGTGCCACCAGTGATTTTAAGGGACTAGCTATAGATACGCAGTATTTT. Protein sequence: CATSDFKGLAIDTQYF. The chain is built from TRBV24-1 and TRBJ2-3, with 9 bases lining up with TRBD2. V shed 1 base, J shed 5 bases, and the junction held 6 bases outside the gene matches. Germline loops: CDR1 KGHDR, CDR2 SFDVKD. There are 16 residues in the CDR3.